This TCR beta chain appears in the sequencing data of a study of identical twins. Broader study findings: The same donors were not followed; conclusions instead depended on cross-sectional statistical analysis. Twins showed weaker excess sharing in their beta out-of-frame sequences. Beta clonotypes that were abundant in cord blood contained fewer insertions, a pattern absent from memory repertoires.

This clonotype was picked up many times. Its antigen is undetermined. The authors used template switching to add a universal primer site and gave cDNA unique molecular identifiers. MiXCR, applied by TCRdb to the 5' RACE reads, yields one record per CDR3 protein. The table shows 550,000 to 700,000 distinct CDR3 sequences, with approximately 9.6% occurring only once. Germline-derived CDR1 and CDR2 are SGHAT and FQNNGV. This CDR3 has 15 residues. V shed 4 bases, J shed 5 bases, and the junction held 8 bases outside the gene matches. These data also formed part of another study, on yellow fever vaccine responses in identical twins.

V and J are TRBV11-2 and TRBJ2-3, with 8 bases matching TRBD1. The TCR was taken from a woman aged 18-29 years in good health. Sequenced input: PBMCs. In DNA, the CDR3 is TGTGCCAGCAGCTCGACAGGGGAAGGGTTAGATACGCAGTATTTT. Residues: CASSSTGEGLDTQYF.